The rows below give T cell receptor beta chains drawn from one sample of a study of metastatic and nonmetastatic thyroid tumors. With MiXCR, TCRdb reprocessed the PCR reads. The sample has roughly 20,000 clones; 16% are singletons. The sample consisted of tumor tissue. The receptors derive from a female donor with papillary thyroid cancer or a benign thyroid nodule (not recorded which). Some clones in this sample may be carry-over from other donors' samples. The CDR3 runs from the conserved cysteine through the conserved F or W.

J gene: TRBJ2-2; V gene: TRBV9; CDR3 protein: CASSLDGRIGEPFF
J gene: TRBJ1-3; V gene: TRBV5-8; CDR3 protein: CASSLLIVGTGNTIYF
J gene: TRBJ2-6; V gene: TRBV9; CDR3 protein: CASSSHGAGANVLTF
J gene: TRBJ2-7; V gene: TRBV7-2; CDR3 protein: CASSLSGTGSYEQYF
J gene: TRBJ1-5; V gene: TRBV6-4; CDR3 protein: CASSADSYKSQHF
J gene: TRBJ1-6; V gene: TRBV27; CDR3 protein: CASSYGTVLNSPLHF
J gene: TRBJ2-3; V gene: TRBV27; CDR3 protein: CASSNTDTQYF
J gene: TRBJ1-2; V gene: TRBV3-1; CDR3 protein: CASSQDQRGYTF
J gene: TRBJ2-5; V gene: TRBV6-5; CDR3 protein: CASSYKGRGFGTQYF
J gene: TRBJ2-5; V gene: TRBV7-3; CDR3 protein: CASSPGAGETQYF
J gene: TRBJ1-3; V gene: TRBV19; CDR3 protein: CASSPGTSLGNTIYF
J gene: TRBJ1-1; V gene: TRBV7-6; CDR3 protein: CASSQGQGGTEAFF
J gene: TRBJ2-6; V gene: TRBV20-1; CDR3 protein: CSAFIRSGIVGSGANVLTF
J gene: TRBJ2-5; V gene: TRBV3-1; CDR3 protein: CASTLTSGQETQYF